This is a list of T cell receptor beta chains from one sample in a study of CD8 T cells in Susac syndrome. MiXCR, applied by TCRdb to the immunoSEQ multiplex PCR reads, yields one record per CDR3 protein. The table records about 110,000 distinct CDR3 sequences, roughly 95% of them present only once. The sample consisted of CD4+ T cells from PBMCs. These receptors came from a human donor in good health. The CDR3 runs from the conserved cysteine through the conserved F or W. A D gene is named only where the DNA matches it firmly. Only part of the rows carry a size: once, few, many, or a class if the clone is expanded.

d_gene	v_gene	abundance	j_gene	CDR3nt	CDR3aa
NA	TRBV5-1	NA	TRBJ1-1	TGCGCCAGCAGCTCCCTAGGGGGGGCGAACACTGAAGCTTTCTTT	CASSSLGGANTEAFF
NA	TRBV12-3/TRBV12-4	NA	TRBJ2-7	TGTGCCAGCAGCCCTTGGGGGGCCCACGAGCAGTACTTC	CASSPWGAHEQYF
NA	TRBV5-5	NA	TRBJ2-5	TGTGCCAGCAGCTTGGGGCCCGTAGAGACCCAGTACTTC	CASSLGPVETQYF
TRBD1	TRBV12-3/TRBV12-4	NA	TRBJ2-7	TGTGCCAGCAGCCATTCTACAGGGGCCTACGAGCAGTACTTC	CASSHSTGAYEQYF
NA	TRBV29-1	NA	TRBJ2-1	TGCAGCGTTGAAGGGTCGCCAAGGTACAATGAGCAGTTCTTC	CSVEGSPRYNEQFF
NA	TRBV20-1	NA	TRBJ2-3	TGCAGTGCTAGACCCGGGGTTAGCACAGATACGCAGTATTTT	CSARPGVSTDTQYF
NA	TRBV27	NA	TRBJ2-1	TGTGCCAGCAGTCACTGGACAGACATTGGCGCCTACAATGAGCAGTTCTTC	CASSHWTDIGAYNEQFF
TRBD2	TRBV28	NA	TRBJ2-7	TGTGCCAGCAGTACCACGACTAGCGGGAGGTTTGACGAGCAGTACTTC	CASSTTTSGRFDEQYF
TRBD1	TRBV29-1	NA	TRBJ1-1	TGCAGCGTTCGGGGACAGGCGCGCTTGGAAGCTTTCTTT	CSVRGQARLEAFF
TRBD2	TRBV15	NA	TRBJ2-7	TGTGCCACCAGCTTCCCGCCCGGGGGGAGCCCATACGAGCAGTACTTC	CATSFPPGGSPYEQYF
NA	TRBV4-3	NA	TRBJ2-1	TGCGCCAGCAGCCAGCGGGTTGGGCCGCCCTACAATGAGCAGTTCTTC	CASSQRVGPPYNEQFF
NA	TRBV24-1	NA	TRBJ2-1	TGTGCCACCAGTGGACCCGGGTCATCCTACAATGAGCAGTTCTTC	CATSGPGSSYNEQFF
NA	TRBV20-1	NA	TRBJ2-3	TGCAGTTCAAGGATCGCTAGCACAGATACGCAGTATTTT	CSSRIASTDTQYF
NA	TRBV12-3/TRBV12-4	NA	TRBJ1-2	TGTGCCAGCAGTCGGGACGGATCCTATGGCTACACCTTC	CASSRDGSYGYTF
NA	TRBV6-1	NA	TRBJ2-1	TGTGCCAGCAGTGAACGAGGCCGATCTAATGAGCAGTTCTTC	CASSERGRSNEQFF
NA	TRBV9	once	TRBJ2-5	TGTGCCAGCAGCGTACTCCAGGGGGCAGCGGGGGAGACCCAGTACTTC	CASSVLQGAAGETQYF
NA	TRBV5-6	NA	TRBJ2-5	TGTGCCAGCAGCTTCATTACCGGGAGTTCGGGGGAGACCCAGTACTTC	CASSFITGSSGETQYF
NA	TRBV19	NA	TRBJ2-3	TGTGCCAGTAGTAGAAGCGGGAGCACAGATACGCAGTATTTT	CASSRSGSTDTQYF
NA	TRBV29-1	NA	TRBJ2-3	TGCAGCGTTGCAGGGAAGGCCACAGATACGCAGTATTTT	CSVAGKATDTQYF
NA	TRBV4-1	NA	TRBJ2-7	TGCGCCAGCAGCCAAGTAGGACAGCTCTCCTACGAGCAGTACTTC	CASSQVGQLSYEQYF
NA	TRBV30	NA	TRBJ2-1	TGTGCCTGGACTGGGGTATCCTACAATGAGCAGTTCTTC	CAWTGVSYNEQFF
NA	TRBV6-5	NA	TRBJ2-2	TGTGCCAGCAGTTACGGAGGAACCGGGGAGCTGTTTTTT	CASSYGGTGELFF
NA	TRBV12-5	once	TRBJ1-1	TGTGCTAGTGCCCTGGGGGAGAACACTGAAGCTTTCTTT	CASALGENTEAFF
NA	TRBV7-9	NA	TRBJ2-3	TGTGCCAGCAGCTCGGTCGGGGGTACGCAGTATTTT	CASSSVGGTQYF
NA	TRBV29-1	NA	TRBJ2-5	TGCAGCGTTGCAGTGCAGGGCCTAACCCAGTACTTC	CSVAVQGLTQYF
TRBD1	TRBV6-5	NA	TRBJ2-3	TGTGCCAGCAGCCGACAGGGTGGCACGCAGTATTTT	CASSRQGGTQYF
NA	TRBV24-1	once	TRBJ2-3	TGTGCCACCAGGGGACCTGGGGATACGCAGTATTTT	CATRGPGDTQYF
NA	TRBV10-3	NA	TRBJ2-7	TGTGCCATCAGTGAGTCTGGGGGGGCGAGCTCCTACGAGCAGTACTTC	CAISESGGASSYEQYF
NA	TRBV19	NA	TRBJ1-3	TGTGCCAGTAGTATGGGCCAGCCATCCTCTGGAAACACCATATATTTT	CASSMGQPSSGNTIYF
TRBD2	TRBV13	NA	TRBJ2-7	TGTGCCAGCAGCTTGCGGCGGCTAGCGGGAGCTTACGAGCAGTACTTC	CASSLRRLAGAYEQYF
NA	TRBV5-1	NA	TRBJ2-7	TGCGCCAGCAGCTTGCGGGGCGGGGACTCCTACGAGCAGTACTTC	CASSLRGGDSYEQYF
TRBD1	TRBV5-1	NA	TRBJ2-7	TGCGCCAGCAGCCCCCCGGGACAGGGTTACGAGCAGTACTTC	CASSPPGQGYEQYF
NA	TRBV23-1	NA	TRBJ2-7	TGCGCCAGCAGTCATAACAGGCGATACGAGCAGTACTTC	CASSHNRRYEQYF
NA	TRBV24-1	NA	TRBJ2-7	TGTGCCATCGGAGGACCGTTTATAAAGTACTTC	CAIGGPFIKYF
TRBD1	TRBV19	once	TRBJ1-2	TGTGCCAGTAGTATCATGGTCCTGGGACAGGGGGCTGGGGACTATGGCTACACCTTC	CASSIMVLGQGAGDYGYTF
NA	TRBV19	NA	TRBJ1-1	TGTGCCAGTAGTATTGGTGGGGCGGGAACTGAAGCTTTCTTT	CASSIGGAGTEAFF
NA	TRBV5-6	NA	TRBJ1-1	TGTGCCAGCAGCTTTGGGTTAGGGGACACTGAAGCTTTCTTT	CASSFGLGDTEAFF
TRBD2	TRBV4-3	NA	TRBJ2-5	TGCGCCAGCAGCCAAAGTGCGACTAGCGGGAGTGGGACCCAGTACTTC	CASSQSATSGSGTQYF
TRBD2	TRBV14	NA	TRBJ2-1	TGTGCCAGCAGCCAAGATCTTCTGGCGGGGGGTGTCGATGAGCAGTTCTTC	CASSQDLLAGGVDEQFF
TRBD1	TRBV29-1	NA	TRBJ1-2	TGCAGTGATACAGGGGGGCCAAACTATGGCTACACCTTC	CSDTGGPNYGYTF
NA	TRBV7-9	NA	TRBJ1-1	TGTGCCAGCAGCTTTTCAGGGCCTGGAACTGAAGCTTTCTTT	CASSFSGPGTEAFF
NA	TRBV20-1	NA	TRBJ1-5	TGCAGTGCTAGAGCCCCTTCCAATCAGCCCCAGCATTTT	CSARAPSNQPQHF
TRBD1	TRBV11-2	NA	TRBJ2-2	TGTGCCAGCAGCTTGAATATACAGGGGGCAAGTACCGGGGAGCTGTTTTTT	CASSLNIQGASTGELFF
NA	TRBV12-3/TRBV12-4	NA	TRBJ1-2	TGTGCCAGCAGTTTCTTCCGCGGCTACACCTTC	CASSFFRGYTF
NA	TRBV18	NA	TRBJ1-2	TGTGCCAGCTCACAAGGGAAGGGGAATGGCTACACCTTC	CASSQGKGNGYTF
NA	TRBV28	NA	TRBJ1-5	TGTGCCAGCAGTTATCATCTCCAGCCCCAGCATTTT	CASSYHLQPQHF
NA	TRBV5-4	NA	TRBJ2-1	TGTGCCAGCAGCCCTTCTGCGGGAACCTACAATGAGCAGTTCTTC	CASSPSAGTYNEQFF
TRBD2	TRBV5-6	NA	TRBJ2-5	TGTGCCAGCAGCTTTACTAGCGGGGTAGAGACCCAGTACTTC	CASSFTSGVETQYF
TRBD1	TRBV29-1	once	TRBJ1-1	TGCAGCAGCGGACAGGGTCGGGGCGAAGCTTTCTTT	CSSGQGRGEAFF